This T cell receptor beta chain is from a study of blood T cells in healthy people across ages. The use of a sample-barcoded 5' primer and a J-beta primer mix characterized a second PCR of roughly 6 to 11 cycles. TCRdb reanalysed the 5' RACE reads using MiXCR and keeps one entry per CDR3 protein. Found here are about 2 million distinct CDR3 sequences, 49% of them singletons; the top ten hold over 2%. The V gene end was trimmed by 2 bases and the J gene end by 3 bases; junction bases not matched to a gene: 7. The CDR3 totals 15 residues. The germline gives CDR1 LGHNA, CDR2 YNFKEQ. This clonotype showed up just once.

The V gene is TRBV4-2, the J gene TRBJ2-7; 7 bases align to TRBD2. This TCR was sampled from a woman aged 40-49 years in good health. The specimen sequenced was blood. The CDR3 DNA follows: TGTGCCAGCAGCCAACTCCCTAGCGGCAGCTACGAGCAGTACTTC. As protein: CASSQLPSGSYEQYF.